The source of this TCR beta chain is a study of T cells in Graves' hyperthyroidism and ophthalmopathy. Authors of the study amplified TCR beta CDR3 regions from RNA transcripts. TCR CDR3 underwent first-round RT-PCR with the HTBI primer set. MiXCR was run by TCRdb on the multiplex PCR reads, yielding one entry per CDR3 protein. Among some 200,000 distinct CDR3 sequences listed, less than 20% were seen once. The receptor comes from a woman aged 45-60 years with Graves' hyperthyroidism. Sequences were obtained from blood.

The chain's CDR3 is CASSMAQGGLGSGANVLTF. The DNA for the CDR3 is TGTGCCAGCAGCATGGCCCAGGGCGGTTTAGGCTCCGGGGCCAACGTCCTGACTTTC. The V call is TRBV7-2, the J call TRBJ2-6; D perhaps matches TRBD1 (5 bases). Germline loops: CDR1 SGHTA, CDR2 FQGNSA. This CDR3 is 19 amino acids long. V lost 5 bases and J 4 bases, leaving 24 bases between the germline ends.